The 19 T cell receptor beta chains in this list originate from one sample, sequenced in a study of cytomegalovirus exposure and HLA in healthy donors. Assay: immunoSEQ multiplex PCR; the TCRdb copy retains only in-frame clones and omits some. Seen here are about 110,000 clones, about 88% observed once, and the top ten hold about 2.1%. Specimen: PBMCs. These TCRs come from a woman aged 18-29 years in good health and CMV-seronegative.

The table lists this clone with a few counts. The chain couples TRBV6-5 to TRBJ1-2; D uncertain. The V gene's germline CDR1 is MNHEY and CDR2 SVGAGI. The germline V and J ends were trimmed by 0 bases and 4 bases, with 12 bases remaining between them. The CDR3 is 15 amino acids. Here the CDR3 reads CASSYSIGARYGYTF. The CDR3 coding sequence is TGTGCCAGCAGTTACTCGATAGGAGCGCGCTATGGCTACACCTTC.

The rearrangement uses TRBV14 and TRBJ2-3; TRBD2 is a possible D gene (5 bases). The CDR3 runs to 16 residues. Trimming cost V 0 bases and J 3 bases, with 13 bases left between them. Germline CDR1 reads SGHDN; CDR2 reads FVKESK. The CDR3 bases are TGTGCCAGCAGCCAAGAGGTCGGCGGGCTTACAGATACGCAGTATTTT. This encodes CASSQEVGGLTDTQYF.

This clone was found once. The rearrangement links TRBV6-1 to TRBJ1-1; D is unresolved. Trimming pared 5 bases from V and 7 bases from J, leaving 8 bases between. Germline values: CDR1 MNHNS, CDR2 SASEGT. This CDR3 contains 11 residues. The CDR3 nucleotides read TGTGCCAGCAGTCCTTGGCTTGAAGCTTTCTTT. Translated, it gives CASSPWLEAFF.

The chain carries TRBV10-3 and TRBJ2-3; TRBD2 agrees at 14 bases. Germline lookup yields CDR1 ENHRY and CDR2 SYGVKD. The junction had 5 bases not matched to a gene; V was cut back by 5 bases and J by 4 bases. This CDR3 has 16 residues. The CDR3 loop reads CAISYGTSGSADTQYF. DNA for the CDR3: TGTGCCATCAGTTATGGGACTAGCGGGAGCGCAGATACGCAGTATTTT.

This rearrangement joins TRBV5-1 to TRBJ1-1; D may be TRBD1 (5 bases). V was pared by 4 bases and J by 1 base, with 14 bases between. The germline V gene has CDR1 SGHRS and CDR2 YFSETQ. The CDR3 sequence is 15 residues long. The CDR3 is CASSPLRQQNTEAFF. The CDR3 DNA reads TGCGCCAGCAGCCCCCTGCGACAGCAGAACACTGAAGCTTTCTTT.

This chain's CDR3 is CASSLGREDYEQYF. The CDR3 DNA reads TGCGCCAGCAGCTTGGGACGAGAGGATTACGAGCAGTACTTC. The chain has TRBV5-1 and TRBJ2-7, with D uncertain. The CDR3 is made up of 14 amino acids. The V gene lost 0 bases and the J gene lost 4 bases, with 11 bases spanning the gap. Germline V CDR1 and CDR2: SGHRS, YFSETQ.

This clone appeared once. This chain uses TRBV29-1 with TRBJ1-1, with D perhaps TRBD1 (5 bases). Germline CDR1 SQVTM, CDR2 ANQGSEA. The CDR3 length is 12 residues. Trimming removed 7 bases at V and 1 base at J, with 10 bases between. CDR3 protein: CSAQGANTEAFF. The CDR3 region has the DNA TGCAGCGCCCAAGGGGCGAACACTGAAGCTTTCTTT.

The rearrangement joins TRBV28 to TRBJ1-2; TRBD1 matches at 7 bases. This CDR3 region has 14 residues. Germline assignment: CDR1 MDHEN and CDR2 SYDVKM. J was trimmed by 5 bases and V by 2 bases; bases with no gene match: 5. This CDR3 is CASSLPGGEYGYTF. In DNA, the CDR3 is TGTGCCAGCAGTTTACCAGGGGGTGAATATGGCTACACCTTC.

The chain combines TRBV27 with TRBJ2-1; D remains unclear. V dropped 3 bases and J dropped 4 bases, with 7 bases sitting between them. CDR1 and CDR2 (germline): MNHEY, SMNVEV (reference sequence). The CDR3 consists of 13 residues. CDR3 nucleotides: TGTGCCAGCAGTTTGGGCCTATACAATGAGCAGTTCTTC. This encodes CASSLGLYNEQFF.

This clone was counted only a few times. The chain couples TRBV15 to TRBJ2-4, with TRBD1 matching 11 bases. V lost 0 bases and J lost 0; bases outside the gene matches: 7. The CDR3 is 19 amino acids. Germline CDR1 is LNHNV and CDR2 is YYDKDF (reference sequence). For the CDR3, the DNA is TGTGCCACCAGCAGAGATCCCCCGGGACAGGGGGGAGCCAAAAACATTCAGTACTTC. Its translation is CATSRDPPGQGGAKNIQYF.

V gene TRBV7-9 combines with J gene TRBJ2-7; 8 bases are a match to TRBD1. J was trimmed by 6 bases and V by 0 bases; bases with no gene match: 7. Germline V gene data show CDR1 as SEHNR and CDR2 as FQNEAQ (reference sequence). This CDR3 contains 15 residues. This CDR3 reads CASSLARDRGREQYF. The DNA for the CDR3 is TGTGCCAGCAGCTTAGCTCGTGACAGGGGCCGCGAGCAGTACTTC.

This chain links TRBV7-2 with TRBJ2-2, with D tentatively TRBD2 (6 bases). V lost 5 bases to trimming and J lost 5 bases, with 18 bases between them. Germline CDR1 reads SGHTA; CDR2 reads FQGNSA. This CDR3 has 16 residues. Here the CDR3 DNA reads TGTGCCAGCAGCGGCGAAACGGGGGTTTGGACCGGGGAGCTGTTTTTT. The encoded protein is CASSGETGVWTGELFF. Complete variable domain (other parts from reference TRBV7-2 and TRBJ2-2): GAGVSQSPSNKVTEKGKDVELRCDPISGHTALYWYRQSLGQGLEFLIYFQGNSAPDKSGLPSDRFSAERTGGSVSTLTIQRTQQEDSAVYLCASSGETGVWTGELFFGEGSRLTVL.

The chain combines TRBV25-1 with TRBJ1-3; the D is unclear. Per the germline V gene, CDR1 is MGHDK and CDR2 is SYGVNS. The V and J ends lost 4 bases and 0 bases respectively, with 7 bases between them. The CDR3 loop spans 14 amino acids. The CDR3 loop reads CASSGAGSGNTIYF. The DNA for the CDR3 is TGTGCCAGCAGTGGGGCAGGCTCTGGAAACACCATATATTTT.

The chain is built from TRBV7-6 and TRBJ2-2; 8 positions agree with TRBD2. With 1 base clipped from V and 7 bases from J, the junction kept 2 bases outside the gene matches. This CDR3 has 14 residues. Germline CDR1 is SGHVS and CDR2 is FNYEAQ. Here the CDR3 reads CASSLGSGGGELFF. The CDR3 bases are TGTGCCAGCAGCTTAGGGAGCGGGGGCGGGGAGCTGTTTTTT.

J is TRBJ2-7 and V is TRBV19; possibly TRBD2 for D (5 bases). The CDR3 extends over 16 amino acids. V lost 4 bases and J 0 bases, leaving 16 bases between the germline ends. The germline CDR1 and CDR2 sequences are LNHDA and SQIVND (reference sequence). CDR3 residues: CASSSWTGNHSYEQYF. The CDR3 nucleotides are TGTGCCAGTAGTAGTTGGACGGGGAACCACTCCTACGAGCAGTACTTC.

This clone was seen once. J is TRBJ1-3 and V is TRBV28, with a weak D call TRBD1 (6 bases). This CDR3 has 12 residues. The V end was cut by 9 bases, the J end by 4 bases, with 10 bases between. Germline V gene lookup returns CDR1 MDHEN and CDR2 SYDVKM. The CDR3 loop reads CASTDRGNTIYF. Here the CDR3 DNA reads TGTGCCAGTACAGACAGGGGAAACACCATATATTTT.

CDR3 sequence (DNA): TGTGCCAGCACTCGACGGAGCCCTGATGGCTACACCTTC. Amino acid sequence: CASTRRSPDGYTF. The V gene is TRBV28, the J gene TRBJ1-2, with D unclear. Germline loops: CDR1 MDHEN, CDR2 SYDVKM. The CDR3 length is 13 residues. Deletions cut 7 bases from V and 6 bases from J, with 15 bases between.

J is TRBJ2-7 and V is TRBV7-2, with 8 bases matching TRBD1. CDR1 is SGHTA and CDR2 is FQGNSA in the germline V gene. This CDR3 comprises 14 residues. V dropped 5 bases and J dropped 6; count of bases not matched to a gene: 9. As DNA, the CDR3 is TGTGCCAGCAGCACCCCCACAGGGGGGACCGAGCAGTACTTC. It codes for CASSTPTGGTEQYF.

The chain joins TRBV6-5 to TRBJ1-5, with D maybe TRBD1 (5 bases). From germline, CDR1 is MNHEY and CDR2 SVGAGI. This CDR3 contains 14 residues. Trimming cost V 6 bases and J 3 bases, with 12 bases left between them. As DNA, the CDR3 is TGTGCCAGCAGCCGTCAGGGATCCAATCAGCCCCAGCATTTT. This codes for CASSRQGSNQPQHF.